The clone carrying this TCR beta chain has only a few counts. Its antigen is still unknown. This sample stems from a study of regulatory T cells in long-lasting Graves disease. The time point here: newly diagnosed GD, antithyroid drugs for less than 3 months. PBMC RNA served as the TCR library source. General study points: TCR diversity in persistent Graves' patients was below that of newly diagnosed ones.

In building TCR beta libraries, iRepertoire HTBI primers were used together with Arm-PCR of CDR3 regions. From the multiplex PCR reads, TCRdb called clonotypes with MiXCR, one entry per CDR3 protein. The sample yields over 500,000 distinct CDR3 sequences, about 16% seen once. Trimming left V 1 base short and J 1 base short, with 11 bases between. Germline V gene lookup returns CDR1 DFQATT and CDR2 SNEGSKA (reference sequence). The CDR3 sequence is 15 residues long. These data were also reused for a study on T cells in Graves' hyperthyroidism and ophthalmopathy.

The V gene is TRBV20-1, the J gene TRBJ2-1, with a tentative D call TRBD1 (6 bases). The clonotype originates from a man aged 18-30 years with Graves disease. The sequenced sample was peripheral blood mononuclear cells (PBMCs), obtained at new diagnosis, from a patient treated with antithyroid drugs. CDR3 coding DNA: TGCAGTGCTAGAGGGGCCAGGGGTTCCTACAATGAGCAGTTCTTC. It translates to CSARGARGSYNEQFF.